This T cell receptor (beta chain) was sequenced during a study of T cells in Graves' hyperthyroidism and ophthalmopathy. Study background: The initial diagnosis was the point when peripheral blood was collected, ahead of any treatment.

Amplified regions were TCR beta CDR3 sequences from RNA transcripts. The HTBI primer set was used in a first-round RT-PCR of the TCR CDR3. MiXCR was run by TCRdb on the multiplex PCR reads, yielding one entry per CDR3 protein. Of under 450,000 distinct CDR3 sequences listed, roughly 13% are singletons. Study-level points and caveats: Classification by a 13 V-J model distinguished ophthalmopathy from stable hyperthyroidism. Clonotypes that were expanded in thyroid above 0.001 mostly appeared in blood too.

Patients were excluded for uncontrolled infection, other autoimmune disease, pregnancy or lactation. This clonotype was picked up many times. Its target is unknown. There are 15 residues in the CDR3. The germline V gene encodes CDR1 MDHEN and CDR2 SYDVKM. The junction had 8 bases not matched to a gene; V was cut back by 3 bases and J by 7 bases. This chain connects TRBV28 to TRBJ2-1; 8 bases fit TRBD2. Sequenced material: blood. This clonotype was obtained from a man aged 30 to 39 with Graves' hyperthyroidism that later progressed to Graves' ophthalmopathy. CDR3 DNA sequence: TGTGCCAGCAGTTTTCGGGCGGGGGGCGGGAATGAGCAGTTCTTC. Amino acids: CASSFRAGGGNEQFF.